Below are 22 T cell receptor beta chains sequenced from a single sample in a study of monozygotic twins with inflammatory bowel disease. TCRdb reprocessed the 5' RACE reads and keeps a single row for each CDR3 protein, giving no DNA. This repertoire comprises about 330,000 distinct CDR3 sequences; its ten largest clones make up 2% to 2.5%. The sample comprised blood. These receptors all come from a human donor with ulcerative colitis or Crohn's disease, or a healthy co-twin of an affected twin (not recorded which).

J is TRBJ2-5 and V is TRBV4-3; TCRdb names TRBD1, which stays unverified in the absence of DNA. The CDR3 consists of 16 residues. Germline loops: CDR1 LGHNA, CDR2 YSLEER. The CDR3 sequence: CASSQDLRTYQETQYF.

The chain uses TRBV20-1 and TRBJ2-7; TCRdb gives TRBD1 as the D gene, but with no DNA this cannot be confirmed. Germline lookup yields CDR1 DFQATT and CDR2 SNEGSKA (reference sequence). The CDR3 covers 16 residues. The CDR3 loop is CSAGFVGRGDPYEQYF.

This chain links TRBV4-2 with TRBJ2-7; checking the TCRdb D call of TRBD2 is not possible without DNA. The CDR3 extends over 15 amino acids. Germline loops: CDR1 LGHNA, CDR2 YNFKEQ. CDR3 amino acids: CASSLATSGDYEQYF.

The CDR3 loop is CASSLVGGKGGEQYF. This sequence joins TRBV7-2 and TRBJ2-7; TCRdb outputs TRBD1, but without DNA this stays unchecked. Germline V gene sequence: CDR1 SGHTA, CDR2 FQGNSA. This CDR3 contains 15 residues.

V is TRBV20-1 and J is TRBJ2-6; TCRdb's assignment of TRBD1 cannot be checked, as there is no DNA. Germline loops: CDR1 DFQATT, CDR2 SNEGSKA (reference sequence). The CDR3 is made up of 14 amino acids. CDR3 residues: CSAHTGSGANVLTF.

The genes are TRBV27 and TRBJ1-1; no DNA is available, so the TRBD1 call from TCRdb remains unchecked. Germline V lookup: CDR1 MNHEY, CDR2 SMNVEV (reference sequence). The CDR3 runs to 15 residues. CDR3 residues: CASSLSTSGGSEAFF.

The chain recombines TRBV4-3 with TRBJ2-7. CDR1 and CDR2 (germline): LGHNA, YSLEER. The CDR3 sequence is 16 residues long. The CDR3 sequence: CASSQVIPSDSYEQYF.

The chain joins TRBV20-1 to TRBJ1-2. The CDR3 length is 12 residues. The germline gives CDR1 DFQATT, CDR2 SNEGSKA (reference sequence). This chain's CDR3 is CSARGFGYGYTF.

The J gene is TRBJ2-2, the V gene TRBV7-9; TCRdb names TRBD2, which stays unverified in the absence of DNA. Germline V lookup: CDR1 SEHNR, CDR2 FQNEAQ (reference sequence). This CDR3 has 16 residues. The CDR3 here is CASRTRTSGDTGELFF.

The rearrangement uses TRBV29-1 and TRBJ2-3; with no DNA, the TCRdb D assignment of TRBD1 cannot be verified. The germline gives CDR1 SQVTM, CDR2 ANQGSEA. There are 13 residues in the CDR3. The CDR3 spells CSVTQGLADTQYF.

CDR3 region: CSAINPVRQDQPQHF. This chain joins TRBV20-1 and TRBJ1-5. Germline V gene sequence: CDR1 DFQATT, CDR2 SNEGSKA (reference sequence). The CDR3 is made up of 15 amino acids.

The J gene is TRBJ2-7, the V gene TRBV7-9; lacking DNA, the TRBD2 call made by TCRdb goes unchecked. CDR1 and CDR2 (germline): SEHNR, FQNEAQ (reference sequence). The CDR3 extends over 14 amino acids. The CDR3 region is CASSVLAGSYEQYF.

The CDR3 sequence is CASKRTNLAYEQYF. V usage is TRBV28 and J usage is TRBJ2-7; TCRdb returns TRBD2, unconfirmable since there is no DNA. Germline V CDR1 and CDR2: MDHEN, SYDVKM. The CDR3 covers 14 residues.

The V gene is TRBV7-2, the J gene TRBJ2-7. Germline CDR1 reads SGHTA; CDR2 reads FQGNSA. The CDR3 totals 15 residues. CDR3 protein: CASSLGWAGTYEQYF.

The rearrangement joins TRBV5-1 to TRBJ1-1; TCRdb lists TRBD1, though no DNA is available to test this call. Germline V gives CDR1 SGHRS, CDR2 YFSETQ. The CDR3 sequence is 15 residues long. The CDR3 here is CASSSAQGMNTEAFF.

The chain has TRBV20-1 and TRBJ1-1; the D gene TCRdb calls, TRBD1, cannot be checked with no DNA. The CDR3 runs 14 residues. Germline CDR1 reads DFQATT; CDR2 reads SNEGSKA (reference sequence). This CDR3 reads CSASPGARGTEAFF.

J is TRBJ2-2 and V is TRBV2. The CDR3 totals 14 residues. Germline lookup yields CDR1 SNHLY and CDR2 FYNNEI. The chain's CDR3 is CASSEVRSTGELFF.

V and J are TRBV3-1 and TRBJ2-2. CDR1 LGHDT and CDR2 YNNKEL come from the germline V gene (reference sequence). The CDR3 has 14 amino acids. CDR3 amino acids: CASSQSSRTGELFF.

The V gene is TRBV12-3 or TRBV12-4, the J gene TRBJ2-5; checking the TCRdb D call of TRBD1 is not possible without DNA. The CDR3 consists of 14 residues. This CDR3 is CASRPGTGRETQYF.

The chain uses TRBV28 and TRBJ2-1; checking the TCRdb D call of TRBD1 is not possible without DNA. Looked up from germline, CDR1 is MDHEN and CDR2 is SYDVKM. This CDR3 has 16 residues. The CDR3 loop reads CASRPLSGGYYNEQFF.

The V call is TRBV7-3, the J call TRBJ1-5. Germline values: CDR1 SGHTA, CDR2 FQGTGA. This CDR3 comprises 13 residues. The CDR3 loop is CASSLGQNQPQHF.

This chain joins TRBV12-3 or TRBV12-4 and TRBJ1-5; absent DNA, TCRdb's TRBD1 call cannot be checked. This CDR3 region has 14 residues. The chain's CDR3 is CASNTQGRNQPQHF.